The present T cell receptor beta chain was sequenced within a study of beta chain features in type 1 diabetes. Markers CD45RO/CCR7/CD25/CD127/CD95/CD27 served to sort CD4+ naive, central memory, regulatory and stem cell-like memory cells. This clone was counted a single time. Its antigen is currently unknown. Study results and limitations: There were fewer insertions and more deletions at the VDJ junctions of type 1 diabetes patients. When Type 1 diabetes patients were examined, their TCRB CDR3s proved moderately but significantly shorter in all four CD4+ subsets. Within patients, naive, central memory and Treg TCRB repertoires seemed more similar than within healthy donors.

V was pared by 0 bases and J by 4 bases, with 14 bases between. This CDR3 is 15 amino acids long. CDR1 SGHRS and CDR2 YFSETQ come from the germline V gene. TCRB transcripts that were expressed got sequenced, as all of the isolated RNA had been reverse transcribed. The read count averaged around 3.5 million across naive, central memory and regulatory T cell samples. Sequencing was performed with immunoSEQ multiplex PCR; in TCRdb, only in-frame clones are kept and a portion is missing. The data contain 600,000 or so clones, roughly an eighth of them singletons. The chain couples TRBV5-1 to TRBJ2-7; tentative D call: TRBD1 (6 bases). Sequencing was carried out using naive CD4+ T cells from blood. The source of this sequence is a man aged 25-45 years with type 1 diabetes. The CDR3, as DNA: TGCGCCAGCAGCTTGGTCTCAGGGGTAGGGTACGAGCAGTACTTC. Translation gives CASSLVSGVGYEQYF.